Following are 29 T cell receptor beta chains from one sample sequenced in a study of blood T cell repertoires in COVID-19. Sequenced by immunoSEQ multiplex PCR; TCRdb stores in-frame clones only, minus some. Among a few hundred thousand clones, 80% to 90% were seen once, and the ten largest hold 3.5% to 4.5%. The sequencing sample was made of PBMCs or T cells enriched from blood (not recorded which). These receptor sequences come from a woman aged 25 to 39 who had recovered from COVID-19.

This rearrangement joins TRBV27 to TRBJ2-1, with a weak D call TRBD2 (5 bases). Germline V gene lookup returns CDR1 MNHEY and CDR2 SMNVEV (reference sequence). The CDR3 extends over 12 amino acids. Trimming left V 5 bases short and J 10 bases short, with 12 bases between. The chain's CDR3 is CASSQAVGEQFF. The CDR3 coding sequence is TGTGCCAGCAGTCAAGCGGTAGGGGAGCAGTTCTTC.

This chain connects TRBV7-3 to TRBJ1-1; 7 nucleotides match TRBD1. Germline CDR1 SGHTA, CDR2 FQGTGA. The CDR3 contains 16 residues. The V gene end was trimmed by 2 bases and the J gene end by 3 bases; junction bases not matched to a gene: 9. The CDR3 DNA is TGTGCCAGCAGCTTACGCGCGGGACAGAGTCACACTGAAGCTTTCTTT. Encoded protein: CASSLRAGQSHTEAFF.

V is TRBV7-8 and J is TRBJ1-5; TRBD1 aligns across 11 bases. CDR1 and CDR2 from the germline V gene are SGHVS and FQNEAQ. This CDR3 has 15 residues. V lost 1 base and J lost 7; bases outside the gene matches: 3. CDR3 residues: CASSLGDRGRQPQHF. CDR3 nucleotides: TGTGCCAGCAGCTTAGGGGACAGGGGGAGACAGCCCCAGCATTTT. The variable domain in full, with the rest retrieved from reference TRBV7-8 and TRBJ1-5, is GAGVSQSPRYKVAKRGQDVALRCDPISGHVSLFWYQQALGQGPEFLTYFQNEAQLDKSGLPSDRFFAERPEGSVSTLKIQRTQQEDSAVYLCASSLGDRGRQPQHFGDGTRLSIL.

The chain links TRBV18 to TRBJ2-7; D gene unclear. The V gene lost 2 bases and the J gene lost 4 bases, with 6 bases spanning the gap. The germline CDR1 and CDR2 sequences are KGHSH and LQKENI. The CDR3 consists of 12 residues. For the CDR3, the DNA is TGTGCCAGCTCACCAAGAGGTTACGAGCAGTACTTC. The encoded protein is CASSPRGYEQYF.

The chain is built from TRBV29-1 and TRBJ1-6; 9 bases match TRBD1. V shed 6 bases, J shed 7 bases, and the junction held 4 bases outside the gene matches. The germline V gene encodes CDR1 SQVTM and CDR2 ANQGSEA. The length of the CDR3 is 13 residues. CDR3 protein: CSVQQGANSPLHF. The CDR3 DNA is TGCAGCGTGCAACAGGGGGCCAATTCACCCCTCCACTTT.

J is TRBJ2-7 and V is TRBV28; a possible D gene is TRBD2 (7 bases). Germline V lookup: CDR1 MDHEN, CDR2 SYDVKM. V was shortened by 2 bases and J by 3 bases, with 11 bases between the two germline ends. The CDR3 has 14 residues. In nucleotides, the CDR3 is TGTGCCAGCAGTTTAGGGGGGGCTAGCTACGAGCAGTACTTC. Translated, it gives CASSLGGASYEQYF.

This chain links TRBV6-6 with TRBJ2-1; the D gene is possibly TRBD2 (5 bases). Germline-derived CDR1 and CDR2 are MNHNY and SVGAGI (reference sequence). The CDR3 has 16 residues. V was shortened by 6 bases and J by 5 bases, with 20 bases between the two germline ends. The CDR3 nucleotides are TGTGCCAGCAGCCGGACCCCCGCTCCGGGGAACAATGAGCAGTTCTTC. This gives the protein CASSRTPAPGNNEQFF.

The chain carries TRBV12-2 and TRBJ1-2; the DNA was not compared with TRBD1, the D call given in the table. TRBV12-2 is annotated as a pseudogene. This CDR3 contains 17 residues. The CDR3 nucleotides are TGTGCAAGTCGCTTAGGGGACACAAGACCCCTTGTTTATGGCTACACCTTC. This codes for CASRLGDTRPLVYGYTF.

The V gene is TRBV5-4, the J gene TRBJ1-1; weak D call: TRBD1 (5 bases). Germline assignment: CDR1 SGHNT and CDR2 YYREEE (reference sequence). Trimming removed 3 bases from V and 7 bases from J, with 13 bases in between. The CDR3 length is 13 residues. The chain's CDR3 is CASSWGGMDEAFF. CDR3 coding DNA: TGTGCCAGCAGCTGGGGGGGAATGGATGAAGCTTTCTTT.

The chain carries TRBV7-8 and TRBJ2-6; possible D gene TRBD1, 6 bases. Germline CDR1 and CDR2: SGHVS and FQNEAQ. The length of the CDR3 is 18 residues. The V end was cut by 1 base, the J end by 3 bases, with 16 bases between. CDR3 region: CASSLDQITGSGANVLTF. As DNA, the CDR3 is TGTGCCAGCAGCTTAGACCAGATAACAGGGAGTGGGGCCAACGTCCTGACTTTC.

This chain joins TRBV5-1 and TRBJ2-7; TRBD1 might be the D (6 bases). Germline V gives CDR1 SGHRS, CDR2 YFSETQ. The V gene lost 0 bases and the J gene lost 6 bases, with 7 bases spanning the gap. The CDR3 runs 12 residues. The CDR3 sequence: CASSLVRGEQYF. The CDR3 DNA is TGCGCCAGCAGCTTGGTCAGGGGCGAGCAGTACTTC.

The chain employs TRBV7-8 and TRBJ1-1; D is undetermined. The ends were cut back, 5 bases at V and 6 bases at J, with 10 bases in the middle. This CDR3 region has 12 residues. Germline CDR1 reads SGHVS; CDR2 reads FQNEAQ. Here the CDR3 reads CASSAEVSEAFF. CDR3 nucleotide sequence: TGTGCCAGCAGCGCAGAAGTTTCTGAAGCTTTCTTT.

This sequence joins TRBV9 and TRBJ2-7, with D possibly matching TRBD1 (6 bases). The CDR3 runs 15 residues. Germline V gene sequence: CDR1 SGDLS, CDR2 YYNGEE. V was clipped by 9 bases and J by 1 base, with 20 bases between them. CDR3 sequence: CATKGPRQVSYEQYF. Here the CDR3 DNA reads TGTGCCACTAAAGGTCCCCGACAGGTGTCCTACGAGCAGTACTTC.

This chain joins TRBV5-4 and TRBJ2-5, with 7 bases aligning to TRBD1. Germline V gene sequence: CDR1 SGHNT, CDR2 YYREEE (reference sequence). The length of the CDR3 is 13 residues. Unmatched junction bases numbered 5, after V lost 4 bases and J lost 5 bases. The CDR3 loop is CASSRGQEETQYF. The CDR3 bases are TGTGCCAGCAGCCGCGGACAGGAGGAGACCCAGTACTTC.

The rearrangement joins TRBV27 to TRBJ2-1; TRBD2 aligns across 9 bases. The germline V gene encodes CDR1 MNHEY and CDR2 SMNVEV (reference sequence). This CDR3 has 20 amino acids. The V and J ends lost 4 bases and 0 bases, in that order; junction bases with no gene match: 16. The CDR3 protein is CASSSGRASGILNSYNEQFF. The CDR3 DNA follows: TGTGCCAGCAGTTCCGGTCGGGCTAGCGGGATATTAAACTCCTACAATGAGCAGTTCTTC.

The chain uses TRBV13 and TRBJ1-3; 8 nucleotides align to TRBD1. The CDR3 length is 15 residues. V was clipped by 3 bases and J by 4 bases; unmatched bases: 5. Germline CDR1 and CDR2: PRHDT and FYEKMQ (reference sequence). Here the CDR3 reads CASSFRTGWGNTIYF. DNA of the CDR3: TGTGCCAGCAGCTTTCGGACAGGGTGGGGAAACACCATATATTTT.

On this clone itself: Germline and junction disagree at one end, which may indicate a read error. V gene TRBV2 combines with J gene TRBJ2-1; 9 nucleotides agree with TRBD2. Germline-derived CDR1 and CDR2 are SNHLY and FYNNEI. This CDR3 is 12 amino acids long. As DNA, the CDR3 is TGTGCCAGCAGTGATCCTCCTAGCGGGGCTCTCTTC. Protein: CASSDPPSGALF.

This sequence joins TRBV7-9 and TRBJ2-7; 8 bases are shared with TRBD2. CDR1 SEHNR and CDR2 FQNEAQ come from the germline V gene (reference sequence). V trimming: 7 bases; J trimming: 6 bases; junction bases outside the gene matches: 5. The CDR3 contains 12 residues. CDR3 loop: CASTGTRGEQYF. The CDR3 region has the DNA TGTGCCAGCACAGGGACTAGGGGCGAGCAGTACTTC.

The CDR3 here is CASSSRGLGGPYEQYF. CDR3 in DNA: TGTGCCAGCAGCTCCCGAGGGCTCGGCGGGCCCTACGAGCAGTACTTC. The chain combines TRBV7-9 with TRBJ2-7, with D possibly matching TRBD2 (5 bases). In germline, CDR1 is SEHNR, CDR2 FQNEAQ (reference sequence). Trimming removed 4 bases at V and 2 bases at J, with 18 bases between. The CDR3 loop spans 16 amino acids.

The chain has TRBV7-8 and TRBJ2-1, with TRBD1 identical over 7 bases. V lost 2 bases to trimming and J lost 6 bases; unmatched junction nucleotides: 4. The V gene's germline CDR1 is SGHVS and CDR2 FQNEAQ. The CDR3 is 14 amino acids. The CDR3 nucleotides read TGTGCCAGCAGCTTATTCTCAGGGGGCAATGAGCAGTTCTTC. It is translated as CASSLFSGGNEQFF.

The V gene is TRBV25-1, the J gene TRBJ2-1; D remains unclear. Deletions cut 3 bases from V and 4 bases from J, with 10 bases between. The CDR3 consists of 14 residues. Looked up from germline, CDR1 is MGHDK and CDR2 is SYGVNS. CDR3 loop: CASSDFRSYNEQFF. The CDR3 DNA sequence: TGTGCCAGCAGTGACTTTCGTTCTTACAATGAGCAGTTCTTC.

The chain carries TRBV6-1 and TRBJ1-3, with D maybe TRBD1 (5 bases). Trimming pared 4 bases from V and 2 bases from J, leaving 18 bases between. CDR1 and CDR2 (germline): MNHNS, SASEGT. The CDR3 length is 17 residues. The CDR3 bases are TGTGCCAGCAGTGGAAGGACATCTCGGCTCCCTGGAAACACCATATATTTT. It encodes CASSGRTSRLPGNTIYF.

This rearrangement joins TRBV6-1 to TRBJ1-4; TRBD1 matches at 9 bases. Germline loops: CDR1 MNHNS, CDR2 SASEGT. The CDR3 has 14 residues. The ends lost 0 bases at V and 10 bases at J; junction bases unmatched: 3. CDR3 amino acids: CASSEAPDRGKLFF. The CDR3, as DNA: TGTGCCAGCAGTGAAGCGCCGGACAGGGGAAAACTGTTTTTT.

The chain links TRBV20-1 to TRBJ1-5; D gene ambiguous. The V and J ends lost 3 bases and 2 bases respectively, with 11 bases between them. CDR1 and CDR2 from the germline V gene are DFQATT and SNEGSKA (reference sequence). This CDR3 region has 14 residues. This chain's CDR3 is CSASSSHGNQPQHF. Here the CDR3 DNA reads TGCAGTGCTAGTTCCAGTCACGGCAATCAGCCCCAGCATTTT.

This clone was observed once. The rearrangement links TRBV5-6 to TRBJ2-1; D remains ambiguous. Looked up from germline, CDR1 is SGHDT and CDR2 is YYEEEE. V was pared by 1 base and J by 4 bases, with 12 bases between. This CDR3 has 15 residues. The CDR3 spells CASSLLGATYNEQFF. The CDR3 DNA reads TGTGCCAGCAGCTTGCTAGGAGCTACTTACAATGAGCAGTTCTTC.

CDR3 DNA: TGTGCCATCAGTGGCACCCTCCGGGACAGGACTAACTATGGCTACACCTTC. It translates to CAISGTLRDRTNYGYTF. This chain connects TRBV10-3 to TRBJ1-2, with TRBD1 matching over 8 bases. The CDR3 contains 17 residues. CDR1 and CDR2 (germline): ENHRY, SYGVKD. V lost 4 bases and J lost 0; bases outside the gene matches: 10.

This chain links TRBV14 with TRBJ1-1; a weak D match, TRBD1 (5 bases). This CDR3 contains 12 residues. The V and J ends lost 4 bases and 9 bases respectively, with 12 bases between them. The germline gives CDR1 SGHDN, CDR2 FVKESK. CDR3 DNA: TGTGCCAGCAGCCCCCAGGACACACAAGCTTTCTTT. It yields the protein CASSPQDTQAFF.

In this sample, this clone turned up once. V gene TRBV19 combines with J gene TRBJ2-2; no firm D call. The CDR3 extends over 13 amino acids. Germline V gene sequence: CDR1 LNHDA, CDR2 SQIVND (reference sequence). V was clipped by 3 bases and J by 4 bases, with 6 bases between them. In nucleotides, the CDR3 is TGTGCCAGTAGTATCTTGTCCACCGGGGAGCTGTTTTTT. Protein sequence: CASSILSTGELFF.

The CDR3 is CATSEFPLVRDRYWGANVLTF. DNA of the CDR3: TGTGCCACCAGCGAATTCCCTCTAGTCCGGGACAGATATTGGGGGGCCAACGTCCTGACTTTC. This chain connects TRBV15 to TRBJ2-6; 7 bases map to TRBD1. Trimming cost V 5 bases and J 4 bases; bases outside gene matches: 23. The CDR3 extends over 21 amino acids. The germline V gene encodes CDR1 LNHNV and CDR2 YYDKDF (reference sequence).